Below, 13 T cell receptor beta chains from the same sample are listed, as sequenced in a study of read filtering for tumor transcriptome and immune sequencing. The library was built from about 370 ng RNA with molecular barcoded adaptors for alpha/delta and beta/gamma chains. One entry per CDR3 protein results from TCRdb running MiXCR on the reads. The table records tens of thousands of distinct CDR3 sequences, under 20% of them present only once. Sequenced material: a population of CD138-negative cells sorted from bone marrow. These receptors were obtained from a donor at least 40 years old with multiple myeloma.

This clonotype has a count of ten or more. V and J are TRBV14 and TRBJ2-7; TRBD1 agrees at 8 bases. Trimming took 4 bases from V and 6 from J; bases not matched to a gene: 5. Germline-derived CDR1 and CDR2 are SGHDN and FVKESK. The CDR3 is 13 amino acids. CDR3 nucleotide sequence: TGTGCCAGCAGCCTTGGACAGGGCGTCGAGCAGTACTTC. Amino acids: CASSLGQGVEQYF.

This clonotype was detected ten times or more. The chain uses TRBV20-1 and TRBJ2-3, with D perhaps TRBD1 (5 bases). Germline CDR1 DFQATT, CDR2 SNEGSKA (reference sequence). The CDR3 has 13 amino acids. The V gene lost 7 bases and the J gene lost 0 bases, with 11 bases spanning the gap. The CDR3: CSVKTASTDTQYF. CDR3 DNA: TGCAGTGTTAAGACAGCTAGCACAGATACGCAGTATTTT.

The chain links TRBV20-1 to TRBJ2-5; weak D call: TRBD1 (5 bases). This CDR3 is 14 amino acids long. Between the trimmed V and J ends, which lost 1 base and 5 bases, there was a span of 14 bases. The germline V gene encodes CDR1 DFQATT and CDR2 SNEGSKA (reference sequence). The CDR3 reads CSARVTWTRETQYF. The DNA for the CDR3 is TGCAGTGCTAGAGTGACGTGGACAAGGGAGACCCAGTACTTC.

The sample holds many counts of this clonotype. The chain uses TRBV6-5 and TRBJ2-3; TRBD2 might be the D (6 bases). Germline loops: CDR1 MNHEY, CDR2 SVGAGI. Trimming removed 8 bases at V and 1 base at J, with 13 bases between. The CDR3 totals 14 residues. CDR3 in DNA: TGTGCCAGCCGCACGGGGGTTGGCACAGATACGCAGTATTTT. Its protein product is CASRTGVGTDTQYF.

Ten or more counts support this clonotype. This sequence joins TRBV7-2 and TRBJ2-1; 9 nucleotides line up with TRBD1. The CDR3 is 15 amino acids. Germline V gives CDR1 SGHTA, CDR2 FQGNSA. J lost 8 bases, V lost 2 bases, and 7 bases had no gene match. CDR3: CASSLPGQGKDEQFF. The CDR3 DNA sequence: TGTGCCAGCAGCTTACCTGGACAGGGGAAGGATGAGCAGTTCTTC.

This clonotype was counted at least ten times. The chain is built from TRBV12-3 or TRBV12-4 and TRBJ1-4; a possible D gene is TRBD1 (6 bases). Trimming left V 6 bases short and J 3 bases short, with 11 bases between. The CDR3 runs 14 residues. The CDR3 sequence: CASSPGAANEKLFF. For the CDR3, the DNA is TGTGCCAGCAGCCCAGGGGCCGCTAATGAAAAACTGTTTTTT.

This clonotype showed up many times. V and J are TRBV6-1 and TRBJ1-5; D remains ambiguous. The CDR3 loop spans 18 amino acids. Trimming pared 1 base from V and 2 bases from J, leaving 18 bases between. Germline assignment: CDR1 MNHNS and CDR2 SASEGT. CDR3 DNA: TGTGCCAGCAGTGAAGTTGTACTTACAGAGGGAGGCAATCAGCCCCAGCATTTT. This translates into CASSEVVLTEGGNQPQHF.

In the case of this clonotype: A far larger clone is one base from this, pointing to a likely read error. V is TRBV2 and J is TRBJ2-7, with TRBD2 matching over 7 bases. The J call may be faulty, since TRBJ2-3 better matches the DNA end. Germline loops: CDR1 SNHLY, CDR2 FYNNEI. This CDR3 region has 14 residues. CDR3 loop: CASSDAAGLGNQYF. DNA of the CDR3: TGTGCCAGCAGTGACGCGGCCGGACTAGGGAATCAGTATTTT.

This clonotype occurred many times. This chain connects TRBV12-3 or TRBV12-4 to TRBJ2-2; 11 nucleotides match TRBD1. V lost 6 bases, J lost 6 bases, and 6 bases stayed unmatched. This CDR3 has 15 residues. The CDR3 bases are TGTGCCAGCAGACGGGACAGGGGGGAGCCCGGGGAGCTGTTTTTT. Translating gives CASRRDRGEPGELFF.

Turning to this clonotype: This clone may be a read error of a much larger clone one base away. The V and J genes are TRBV6-1 and TRBJ2-5; 8 bases are shared with TRBD2. The CDR3 length is 16 residues. Per the germline V gene, CDR1 is MNHNS and CDR2 is SASEGT. V lost 5 bases and J lost 7; bases outside the gene matches: 15. The CDR3 DNA reads TGTGCCAGCAGTTACTACTCCTCAGCGGGAGAAGGGACCCAGTACTTC. Translation: CASSYYSSAGEGTQYF.

This clonotype was seen many times. This chain joins TRBV5-6 and TRBJ1-5; D may be TRBD1 (6 bases). CDR3 length equals 15 residues. The V gene lost 4 bases and the J gene lost 4 bases, with 15 bases spanning the gap. The V gene's germline CDR1 is SGHDT and CDR2 YYEEEE. The CDR3 region is CASSRARGGNQPQHF. CDR3 DNA: TGTGCCAGCAGCCGAGCCAGGGGTGGAAATCAGCCCCAGCATTTT.

This clonotype is categorized as medium-sized. V is TRBV5-1 and J is TRBJ2-4; D unclear. This CDR3 region has 15 residues. V was shortened by 4 bases and J by 1 base, with 12 bases between the two germline ends. Germline V gene lookup returns CDR1 SGHRS and CDR2 YFSETQ. The CDR3 spells CASSPTLMAKNIQYF. The CDR3 DNA reads as TGCGCCAGCAGCCCGACACTTATGGCCAAAAACATTCAGTACTTC.

The rearrangement joins TRBV20-1 to TRBJ2-1; D is perhaps TRBD2 (7 bases). CDR3 size: 13 residues. Germline CDR1 DFQATT, CDR2 SNEGSKA (reference sequence). Trimming shortened V by 3 bases and J by 6 bases, and 12 bases separated the two germline ends. As DNA, the CDR3 is TGCAGTGCTAGCCCCGCGGGGGCCAATGAGCAGTTCTTC. Translation: CSASPAGANEQFF.